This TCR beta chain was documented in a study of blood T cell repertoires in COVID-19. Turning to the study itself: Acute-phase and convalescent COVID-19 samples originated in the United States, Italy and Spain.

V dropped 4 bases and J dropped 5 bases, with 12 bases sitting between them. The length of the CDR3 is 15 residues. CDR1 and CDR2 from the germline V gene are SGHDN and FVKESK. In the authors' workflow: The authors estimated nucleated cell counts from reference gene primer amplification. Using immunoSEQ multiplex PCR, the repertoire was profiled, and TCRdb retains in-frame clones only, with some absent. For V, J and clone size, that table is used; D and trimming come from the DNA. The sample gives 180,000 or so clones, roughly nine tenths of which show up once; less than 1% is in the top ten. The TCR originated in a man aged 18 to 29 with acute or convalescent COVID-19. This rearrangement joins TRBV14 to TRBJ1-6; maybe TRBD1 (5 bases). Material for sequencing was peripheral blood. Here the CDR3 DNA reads TGTGCCAGCAGCCGAACAGGACCCAATAATTCACCCCTCCACTTT. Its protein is CASSRTGPNNSPLHF.